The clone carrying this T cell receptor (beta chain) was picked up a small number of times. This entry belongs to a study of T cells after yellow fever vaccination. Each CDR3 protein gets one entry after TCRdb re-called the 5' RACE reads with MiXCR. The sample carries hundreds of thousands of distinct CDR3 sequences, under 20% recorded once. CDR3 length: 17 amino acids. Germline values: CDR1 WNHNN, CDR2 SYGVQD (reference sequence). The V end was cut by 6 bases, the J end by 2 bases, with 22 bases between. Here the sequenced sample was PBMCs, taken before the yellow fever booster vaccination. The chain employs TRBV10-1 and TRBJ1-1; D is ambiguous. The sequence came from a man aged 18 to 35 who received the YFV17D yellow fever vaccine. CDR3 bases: TGCGCCAGCAGAGAGAACGCGGGTCACCAAGTCAACACTGAAGCTTTCTTT. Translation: CASRENAGHQVNTEAFF.